This TCR beta chain was sequenced for a study of cytomegalovirus exposure and HLA in healthy donors. Study at large: A subsequent analysis stated that the 120 validation repertoires were run on the same platform as the approximately 610 first-cohort repertoires.

Remarks on this clone: Its target is unknown.

Assay used: immunoSEQ multiplex PCR; TCRdb lists only in-frame clones, some missing. The sample records 45,000 to 60,000 clones, 85% to 95% being singletons. General observations from the study: The authors enumerated roughly 180 TCR beta chains as linked to cytomegalovirus.

The receptor's source is a woman between 18 and 30 years old in good health and CMV-seronegative. Sequencing was carried out using PBMCs.

CDR3 nucleotides: TGTGCCAGCAGAATTACAGGGGACTATGGCTACACCTTC. Protein sequence: CASRITGDYGYTF. J is TRBJ1-2 and V is TRBV6-5, with 7 bases matching TRBD1. The germline V gene has CDR1 MNHEY and CDR2 SVGAGI. This CDR3 comprises 13 residues. V dropped 6 bases and J dropped 3; count of bases not matched to a gene: 4.